Detailed here is one T cell receptor (beta chain). This clonotype appeared a single time. This receptor's antigen is unknown. This may be a read error, as it is one base from a much larger clone. The data originate from a study of early T cells in non-severe SARS-CoV-2 infection (dated by TCRdb to the early 2020s). About the investigation overall: Bulk RNA from unsorted whole blood was used for TCR sequencing, so alpha and beta chains could not be paired.

The CDR3 has 13 amino acids, counting the end cysteine and phenylalanine. The retained sequence is limited to the CDR3, 39 bases, with the frame set at the first base. From a lookup of the germline V gene (reference sequence), CDR1 and CDR2 are DFQATT and SNEGSKA. A case-control design nested within a healthcare worker cohort in London, UK, was used, with weekly nasopharyngeal swab PCR tests and blood sampling performed. Healthcare workers were recruited during the week of the UK lockdown, between 23 and 31 March 2020, and followed weekly for up to roughly 15 weeks. The library was produced with 5' RACE. Sequenced using a NextSeq 500. In the TCR library protocol, unique molecular identifiers were attached to individual cDNA molecules to correct for PCR bias and sequencing error. Both TCR alpha and beta chains were sequenced, and tight co-correlation was observed between alpha and beta sequence abundances in each sample. In the authors' own workflow: Decombinator V4 was used to perform V gene, J gene and CDR3 annotation of TCR sequences. Expanded TCRs were defined as changing significantly between any two time points under a Poisson model with p below 0.0001. TCR abundances were normalised to the total number of TCRs sequenced per sample and were expressed as counts per million. MAIT TCRs were defined by TRAV1-2 paired with TRAJ12, TRAJ20 or TRAJ33, and iNKT TCRs by TRAV10 paired with TRAJ18. VDJdb, accessed on 1 November 2021, was searched for TCRs annotated for CMV, EBV and SARS-CoV-2, and TCRs annotated for more than one antigen were excluded. The public reads were run again by TCRdb, first through fastp at Q25 and then through MiXCR, and only productive beta chains were kept. Merged by CDR3 protein, the rows form single entries marked with the most common genes and DNA. The V and J calls follow TCRdb's processing rather than the paper's. Present in this sample are 75,000 to 100,000 distinct CDR3 sequences, roughly 15% of which were seen just once. Jointly, the top ten make up about 1.3% of the sample.

Broad study findings and their caveats: Matching against VDJdb was skewed toward anti-spike CD8 responses, likely underestimated virus-specific expansions, and missed private and CD4 specificities.

The V and J segments used are TRBV20-1 and TRBJ2-7; 7 central nucleotides agree with TRBD2. This receptor was taken from an adult who was a healthcare worker with PCR-confirmed SARS-CoV-2 infection or an uninfected control (not recorded which). Sequenced input: whole blood. This receptor has the CDR3 CSVGRGSSYVQYF. Read as DNA, the sequence is TGCAGTGTTGGGAGGGGTAGCTCCTACGTGCAGTACTTC.